A single sample is the source of the 29 T cell receptor beta chains below, sequenced in a study of metastatic and nonmetastatic thyroid tumors. Via MiXCR, TCRdb re-called the PCR reads. This table has roughly 15,000 clones, roughly 32% appearing once. All patients reached thyroid surgery having received no treatment beforehand. The sample was tumor tissue. The receptor source for this set is a female donor with papillary thyroid cancer or a benign thyroid nodule (not recorded which). Some clones in this sample may be carry-over from other donors' samples.

This clone was observed at least ten times. The chain is built from TRBV3-1 and TRBJ2-1, with 7 bases aligning to TRBD2. CDR3 size: 16 residues. The germline CDR1 and CDR2 sequences are LGHDT and YNNKEL (reference sequence). V shed 0 bases, J shed 5 bases, and the junction held 7 bases outside the gene matches. CDR3 sequence: CASSQDPRGSNNEQFF. Written as DNA, the CDR3 is TGTGCCAGCAGCCAAGATCCGCGGGGGTCCAACAATGAGCAGTTCTTC.

In its sample, this clone was seen many times. This chain joins TRBV12-3 or TRBV12-4 and TRBJ2-2; D is unresolved. V was pared by 1 base and J by 9 bases, with 6 bases between. The CDR3 sequence is 12 residues long. CDR3 nucleotide sequence: TGTGCCAGCAGTTTAGTCTCCAGGGAGCTGTTTTTT. Amino acids: CASSLVSRELFF.

This clone counts as medium-sized. The rearrangement uses TRBV2 and TRBJ1-2; a weak D match, TRBD1 (6 bases). V was pared by 4 bases and J by 8 bases, with 17 bases between. Germline assignment: CDR1 SNHLY and CDR2 FYNNEI. This CDR3 is 14 amino acids long. The CDR3 protein is CASSAVRGQKGYTF. The CDR3 DNA follows: TGTGCCAGCAGTGCGGTCAGGGGCCAGAAGGGCTACACCTTC.

This clone appeared once. This chain joins TRBV3-1 and TRBJ1-1; D not resolved. The CDR3 consists of 18 residues. V gave up 1 base and J gave up 0 bases, with 18 bases separating them. CDR1 LGHDT and CDR2 YNNKEL come from the germline V gene (reference sequence). CDR3 loop: CASSQVPGVGGMNTEAFF. Written as DNA, the CDR3 is TGTGCCAGCAGCCAAGTACCGGGAGTGGGAGGGATGAACACTGAAGCTTTCTTT.

The chain uses TRBV6-6 and TRBJ2-4; unclear D gene. V was clipped by 0 bases and J by 7 bases, with 7 bases between them. Germline V gene data show CDR1 as MNHNY and CDR2 as SVGAGI (reference sequence). The CDR3 spans 13 residues. The CDR3 here is CASSYSLGNIQYF. CDR3 DNA sequence: TGTGCCAGCAGTTACTCGTTAGGGAACATTCAGTACTTC.

The CDR3, as DNA: TGTGCCAGCAGCCACTGGGGACAGGGGCCCTACGAGCAGTACTTC. It specifies CASSHWGQGPYEQYF. The chain joins TRBV4-2 to TRBJ2-7; 10 bases match TRBD1. CDR1 is LGHNA, CDR2 YNFKEQ, per germline. This CDR3 comprises 15 residues. Unmatched junction bases numbered 4, after V lost 3 bases and J lost 2 bases.

V usage is TRBV7-2 and J usage is TRBJ2-7, with D perhaps TRBD2 (5 bases). In germline, CDR1 is SGHTA, CDR2 FQGNSA. Trimming removed 1 base from V and 3 bases from J, with 13 bases in between. This CDR3 is built from 15 residues. CDR3 nucleotide sequence: TGTGCCAGCAGCTTAGGTGGAGGAGTGGTCTACGAGCAGTACTTC. It yields the protein CASSLGGGVVYEQYF.

This clone has only a few counts. The genes are TRBV24-1 and TRBJ2-1, with 10 bases identical to TRBD2. V was pared by 2 bases and J by 3 bases, with 3 bases of the junction left unmatched. Germline assignment: CDR1 KGHDR and CDR2 SFDVKD. The CDR3 length is 16 residues. This CDR3 reads CATSDSSGRLYNEQFF. DNA of the CDR3: TGTGCCACCAGTGATTCTAGCGGGAGACTCTACAATGAGCAGTTCTTC.

The chain carries TRBV24-1 and TRBJ2-2; possible D gene TRBD1, 7 bases. The CDR3 is made up of 15 amino acids. Trimming removed 12 bases at V and 0 bases at J, with 16 bases between. Germline V gene lookup returns CDR1 KGHDR and CDR2 SFDVKD. CDR3 protein: CAAGPGQTNTGELFF. The CDR3, as DNA: TGTGCCGCGGGACCGGGACAGACGAACACCGGGGAGCTGTTTTTT.

As to this clone: One end of the junction does not line up with germline, which may come from a read error. The gene calls are TRBV15 and TRBJ1-5, with D tentatively TRBD1 (5 bases). CDR3 length: 16 residues. Looked up from germline, CDR1 is LNHNV and CDR2 is YYDKDF (reference sequence). In DNA form, the CDR3 reads TGTGCCATCAGCAGAGATGAGGGAGGGGGCAATCAGCCCCAGCATTTT. It specifies CAISRDEGGGNQPQHF. Using reference TRBV15 and TRBJ1-5 for the parts outside the CDR3, the full variable domain is DAMVIQNPRYQVTQFGKPVTLSCSQTLNHNVMYWYQQKSSQAPKLLFHYYDKDFNNEADTPDNFQSRRPNTSFCFLDIRSPGLGDTAMYLCAISRDEGGGNQPQHFGDGTRLSIL.

This clone occurred a few times. The chain is built from TRBV25-1 and TRBJ2-7, with 8 bases that match TRBD1. CDR3 length equals 12 residues. J was trimmed by 5 bases and V by 6 bases; bases with no gene match: 3. From germline, CDR1 is MGHDK and CDR2 SYGVNS. CDR3 loop: CASSRGLHEQYF. CDR3 sequence (DNA): TGTGCCAGCAGCAGGGGGCTCCACGAGCAGTACTTC.

V is TRBV20-1 and J is TRBJ2-5; TRBD2 matches at 14 bases. The CDR3 is 23 amino acids. V lost 3 bases to trimming and J lost 5 bases; unmatched junction nucleotides: 29. Germline CDR1 DFQATT, CDR2 SNEGSKA (reference sequence). The CDR3 DNA follows: TGCAGTGCTAGGGGGTACAGGGAAGCTTTATCCTGGGGGACTAGCGGGAGCCGGGAGACCCAGTACTTC. It codes for CSARGYREALSWGTSGSRETQYF.

The CDR3 region has the DNA TGTGCCAGCAGCCATAGCTCAGGGTACTATGGCTACACCTTC. Its protein is CASSHSSGYYGYTF. The rearrangement joins TRBV3-1 to TRBJ1-2; D is possibly TRBD1 (5 bases). The V gene's germline CDR1 is LGHDT and CDR2 YNNKEL (reference sequence). The CDR3 runs 14 residues. V shed 3 bases and J shed 3 bases, with 11 bases lying between them.

This clone was detected only a few times. V gene TRBV29-1 combines with J gene TRBJ2-1; D perhaps matches TRBD1 (6 bases). V was clipped by 1 base and J by 1 base, with 11 bases between them. The CDR3 contains 15 residues. Germline-derived CDR1 and CDR2 are SQVTM and ANQGSEA. In nucleotides, the CDR3 is TGCAGCGTTGAAGTGGGGGCAGCATCCTACAATGAGCAGTTCTTC. Amino acids: CSVEVGAASYNEQFF.

This clone was observed a handful of times. Compared with germline, one end of the junction differs, possibly owing to a read error. The chain carries TRBV20-1 and TRBJ1-1; maybe TRBD1 (5 bases). This CDR3 is 12 amino acids long. Per the germline V gene, CDR1 is DFQATT and CDR2 is SNEGSKA (reference sequence). The CDR3 region has the DNA TGCAGTGCCAGAGGCAGGGACACTGAAGCTTTCTTT. Protein: CSARGRDTEAFF.

This clone is medium-sized (0.01 to 0.1%) in the sample. The chain carries TRBV6-1 and TRBJ2-1; no clear D gene. Germline CDR1 reads MNHNS; CDR2 reads SASEGT. V lost 3 bases, J lost 1 base, and 7 bases lay in between. There are 14 residues in the CDR3. The CDR3 loop is CASSDGISYNEQFF. The DNA of the CDR3 is TGTGCCAGCAGTGACGGAATATCCTACAATGAGCAGTTCTTC.

The J gene is TRBJ2-5, the V gene TRBV7-2, with 7 bases matching TRBD2. This CDR3 comprises 15 residues. Trimming removed 6 bases from V and 2 bases from J; junction bases left unmatched: 9. CDR1 SGHTA and CDR2 FQGNSA come from the germline V gene. DNA for the CDR3: TGTGCCAGCAGTCACCCAAGGGGAGGGCAAGAGACCCAGTACTTC. Translation: CASSHPRGGQETQYF. Full variable domain (outside the CDR3, taken from reference TRBV7-2 and TRBJ2-5): GAGVSQSPSNKVTEKGKDVELRCDPISGHTALYWYRQSLGQGLEFLIYFQGNSAPDKSGLPSDRFSAERTGGSVSTLTIQRTQQEDSAVYLCASSHPRGGQETQYFGPGTRLLVL.

This clone has only a few counts. The chain combines TRBV6-2 or TRBV6-3 with TRBJ1-5; possibly TRBD1 for D (5 bases). Germline V CDR1 and CDR2: MNHEY, SVGEGT. With 5 bases removed from V and 3 bases from J, the gap between germline ends came to 17 bases. This CDR3 has 16 residues. CDR3 loop: CASSTTVSGYNQPQHF. The DNA for the CDR3 is TGTGCCAGCAGTACCACTGTATCAGGGTACAATCAGCCCCAGCATTTT.

In this sample, this clone is medium-sized. V is TRBV6-1 and J is TRBJ2-3; 8 bases map to TRBD2. V was pared by 10 bases and J by 2 bases, with 11 bases of the junction left unmatched. In germline, CDR1 is MNHNS, CDR2 SASEGT. The CDR3 sequence is 15 residues long. The CDR3 bases are TGTGCCACCCATCTGGCAGCGGGGGCCACAGATACGCAGTATTTT. This encodes CATHLAAGATDTQYF.

The V and J genes are TRBV5-1 and TRBJ2-1; possibly TRBD2 for D (6 bases). The CDR3 spans 14 residues. Germline CDR1 reads SGHRS; CDR2 reads YFSETQ. Trimming removed 8 bases from V and 0 bases from J, with 12 bases in between. The CDR3 bases are TGCGCCAGTTCCCCGGGGGACTCCTACAATGAGCAGTTCTTC. Translation: CASSPGDSYNEQFF.

The V and J genes are TRBV10-3 and TRBJ2-7; TRBD1 agrees at 11 bases. There are 13 residues in the CDR3. Germline values: CDR1 ENHRY, CDR2 SYGVKD. Trimming removed 6 bases from V and 6 bases from J; junction bases left unmatched: 4. The CDR3 region is CAIRGDRGVEQYF. CDR3 in DNA: TGTGCCATCAGGGGGGACAGGGGGGTCGAGCAGTACTTC.

This clone was detected a few times. This chain uses TRBV28 with TRBJ2-6, with D perhaps given as TRBD1 or TRBD2 (5 bases each). The length of the CDR3 is 16 residues. Trimming took off 5 bases at V and 4 bases at J, with 15 bases between the two ends. The germline V gene has CDR1 MDHEN and CDR2 SYDVKM. The CDR3: CASSPGASDGANVLTF. CDR3 coding DNA: TGTGCCAGCAGTCCCGGGGCTAGTGACGGGGCCAACGTCCTGACTTTC.

This clone was recorded many times. The rearrangement uses TRBV6-1 and TRBJ2-3, with D perhaps assigned TRBD1 or TRBD2 (5 bases each). The CDR3 sequence is 16 residues long. V lost 1 base and J lost 1, with 12 bases in between. CDR1 is MNHNS, CDR2 SASEGT, per germline. The chain's CDR3 is CASSEGGFSGTDTQYF. The CDR3 DNA sequence: TGTGCCAGCAGTGAAGGGGGGTTCTCAGGCACAGATACGCAGTATTTT.

This clone is termed medium-sized. The chain uses TRBV7-9 and TRBJ2-1, with no clear D. The germline V and J ends were trimmed by 0 bases and 0 bases, with 6 bases remaining between them. Germline V gives CDR1 SEHNR, CDR2 FQNEAQ (reference sequence). The CDR3 spans 15 residues. The CDR3 coding sequence is TGTGCCAGCAGCTTAGCGACCAGCTCCTACAATGAGCAGTTCTTC. It translates to CASSLATSSYNEQFF.

The sample holds many counts of this clone. The rearrangement uses TRBV20-1 and TRBJ2-5; TRBD2 matches at 11 bases. Germline lookup yields CDR1 DFQATT and CDR2 SNEGSKA (reference sequence). The V segment lost 0 bases and the J segment 1 base; nucleotides outside the gene matches: 7. This CDR3 is 17 amino acids long. CDR3 sequence (DNA): TGCAGTGCTAGAGATCTGGCTAGCGGGGGGTCCCAAGAGACCCAGTACTTC. Translating gives CSARDLASGGSQETQYF.

In this sample, this clone turned up many times. A much larger clone sits a single nucleotide away, making a read error possible. The genes are TRBV4-1 and TRBJ1-2; 10 bases match TRBD1. The CDR3 sequence is 16 residues long. Looked up from germline, CDR1 is MGHRA and CDR2 is YSYEKL. Trimming took 3 bases from V and 4 from J; bases not matched to a gene: 8. In nucleotides, the CDR3 is TGCGCCAGCAGCCAGAGGACAGGGGGAACGCGCTATGGCTACACCTTC. It codes for CASSQRTGGTRYGYTF.

V and J are TRBV11-2 and TRBJ1-2; D is unresolved. V lost 0 bases and J 7 bases, leaving 9 bases between the germline ends. CDR1 and CDR2 (germline): SGHAT, FQNNGV. The length of the CDR3 is 13 residues. The CDR3 is CASSLDLSGGYTF. CDR3 nucleotides: TGTGCCAGCAGCTTAGATCTTTCGGGTGGCTACACCTTC. Combining the CDR3 with reference TRBV11-2 and TRBJ1-2 gives the whole variable domain EAGVAQSPRYKIIEKRQSVAFWCNPISGHATLYWYQQILGQGPKLLIQFQNNGVVDDSQLPKDRFSAERLKGVDSTLKIQPAKLEDSAVYLCASSLDLSGGYTFGSGTRLTVV.

V usage is TRBV7-2 and J usage is TRBJ2-6; D assignment may be TRBD1 or TRBD2 (5 bases each). With 5 bases removed from V and 0 bases from J, the gap between germline ends came to 8 bases. Germline CDR1 SGHTA, CDR2 FQGNSA. This CDR3 is built from 15 residues. Here the CDR3 DNA reads TGTGCCAGCAGCGGGACCAGCTCTGGGGCCAACGTCCTGACTTTC. The encoded protein is CASSGTSSGANVLTF. The full variable domain, in which reference TRBV7-2 and TRBJ2-6 provide the parts outside the CDR3, is GAGVSQSPSNKVTEKGKDVELRCDPISGHTALYWYRQSLGQGLEFLIYFQGNSAPDKSGLPSDRFSAERTGGSVSTLTIQRTQQEDSAVYLCASSGTSSGANVLTFGAGSRLTVL.

By share, this clone ranks as medium-sized. The chain combines TRBV9 with TRBJ2-1; 11 positions agree with TRBD2. J was trimmed by 6 bases and V by 2 bases; bases with no gene match: 1. Germline assignment: CDR1 SGDLS and CDR2 YYNGEE. The CDR3 is 14 amino acids. Here the CDR3 DNA reads TGTGCCAGCAGCGTTAGCGGGGGGGCCAATGAGCAGTTCTTC. The encoded protein is CASSVSGGANEQFF.